These T cell receptor beta chains were read from a single sample in a study of T cell responses to AZD1222 COVID-19 vaccine. Clones were read by immunoSEQ multiplex PCR, and TCRdb kept only the in-frame ones, dropping some. The table shows around 150,000 clones, with about 95% occurring only once. Sequences were derived from peripheral blood, sampled on day 0 of AZD1222 vaccination. Receptor source: an adult in good health. The conserved cysteine and the conserved F or W are not part of the CDR3 here. Fields, in order: J gene, V gene, CDR3 protein.

J gene: TRBJ1-2; V gene: TRBV27; CDR3 protein: ASSLGTGYGLNYGYT
J gene: TRBJ1-1; V gene: TRBV4-1; CDR3 protein: ASSQTNTEAF
J gene: TRBJ2-5; V gene: TRBV7-6; CDR3 protein: ASSSQRSGAETQY
J gene: TRBJ2-4; V gene: TRBV28; CDR3 protein: ASSSPGNIQY
J gene: TRBJ1-5; V gene: TRBV7-2; CDR3 protein: ASSLEDGINQPQH
J gene: TRBJ2-3; V gene: TRBV6-4; CDR3 protein: ASSGTSGGTDTQY
J gene: TRBJ2-2; V gene: TRBV11-2; CDR3 protein: ASSSDREWITGELF
J gene: TRBJ2-3; V gene: TRBV28; CDR3 protein: ASSKTSAGTDTQY
J gene: TRBJ1-2; V gene: TRBV7-8; CDR3 protein: ASSFTGGFSYGYT
J gene: TRBJ1-1; V gene: TRBV28; CDR3 protein: ASSVGTGVEAF
J gene: TRBJ1-3; V gene: TRBV28; CDR3 protein: ASSGNFRSGNTIY
J gene: TRBJ2-1; V gene: TRBV4-3; CDR3 protein: ASSQGTSGSYNEQF
J gene: TRBJ1-6; V gene: TRBV5-1; CDR3 protein: ASSPSRLSYNSPLH
J gene: TRBJ1-2; V gene: TRBV5-5; CDR3 protein: ASSVGQAVYGYT
J gene: TRBJ2-2; V gene: TRBV4-2; CDR3 protein: ASSQVTANTGELF
J gene: TRBJ2-3; V gene: TRBV3-1/TRBV3-2; CDR3 protein: ASSQETGPNTQY
J gene: TRBJ1-1; V gene: TRBV3-1/TRBV3-2; CDR3 protein: ASSQERVLVGQNTEAF
J gene: TRBJ1-6; V gene: TRBV2; CDR3 protein: ASSRELNSPLH
J gene: TRBJ1-2; V gene: TRBV19; CDR3 protein: ASSYGFYGYT
J gene: TRBJ1-5; V gene: TRBV7-9; CDR3 protein: ASSLGALLEPQH
J gene: TRBJ1-5; V gene: TRBV7-8; CDR3 protein: ASSLAQSTGRIYQPQH
J gene: TRBJ1-2; V gene: TRBV5-5; CDR3 protein: ASSRLITPFNYGYT
J gene: TRBJ1-2; V gene: TRBV12-3/TRBV12-4; CDR3 protein: ASSWGQNGYT
J gene: TRBJ1-5; V gene: TRBV11-2; CDR3 protein: ASSEGDQPQH
J gene: TRBJ1-2; V gene: TRBV28; CDR3 protein: ASTLRGTGGGDGYT
J gene: TRBJ1-1; V gene: TRBV21-1; CDR3 protein: ASSFWGGDTEAF
J gene: TRBJ2-1; V gene: TRBV19; CDR3 protein: ASSTPEVRGPNEQF
J gene: TRBJ2-1; V gene: TRBV28; CDR3 protein: ASSLFASSVKNNEQF
J gene: TRBJ2-1; V gene: TRBV19; CDR3 protein: ASSGLAGGPSSYNEQF
J gene: TRBJ1-1; V gene: TRBV4-1; CDR3 protein: ASSRRAGTGSSTEAF
J gene: TRBJ1-2; V gene: TRBV4-1; CDR3 protein: ASSQGGLTNYGYT
J gene: TRBJ2-1; V gene: TRBV2; CDR3 protein: ASSAERAEFYNEQF
J gene: TRBJ2-5; V gene: TRBV6-5; CDR3 protein: ASSYGGRRQETQY
J gene: TRBJ1-1; V gene: TRBV10-2; CDR3 protein: ASRGVNTEAF
J gene: TRBJ1-6; V gene: TRBV28; CDR3 protein: ASRGTYNSPLH
J gene: TRBJ1-4; V gene: TRBV9; CDR3 protein: ASSETVPGQGQNEKLF
J gene: TRBJ1-1; V gene: TRBV7-2; CDR3 protein: ASSSKIGGNTEAF
J gene: TRBJ2-5; V gene: TRBV3-1/TRBV3-2; CDR3 protein: ASSQDMPSGGALYETQY
J gene: TRBJ2-3; V gene: TRBV2; CDR3 protein: ASSIPTSGSSTDTQY
J gene: TRBJ2-5; V gene: TRBV7-6; CDR3 protein: ASSSPAETQY
J gene: TRBJ2-2; V gene: TRBV3-1/TRBV3-2; CDR3 protein: ASSRNRASGPNTGELF
J gene: TRBJ2-1; V gene: TRBV30; CDR3 protein: AWTAPPGLALF
J gene: TRBJ1-2; V gene: TRBV28; CDR3 protein: ASRRDHYGYT
J gene: TRBJ1-3; V gene: TRBV7-6; CDR3 protein: ASSLAGQGFGNTIY
J gene: TRBJ2-5; V gene: TRBV5-4; CDR3 protein: ASSIDSYQETQY
J gene: TRBJ1-3; V gene: TRBV4-1; CDR3 protein: ASSQQPGQGSGNTIY
J gene: TRBJ2-5; V gene: TRBV11-1; CDR3 protein: ASSPLGKTQY